The 32 T cell receptor beta chains listed next were all sequenced from one sample in a study of T cells in Graves' hyperthyroidism and ophthalmopathy. Template material for amplifying TCR beta CDR3 regions consisted of RNA transcripts. Using the HTBI primer set, a first-round RT-PCR was run on the TCR CDR3. TCRdb passed the multiplex PCR reads through MiXCR, listing each CDR3 protein once. Counted here are some 490,000 distinct CDR3 sequences, roughly 22% occurring once; the ten biggest clones make up around 47%. The specimen was blood. The receptors come from a woman between 70 and 85 years old with Graves' ophthalmopathy.

The V and J genes are TRBV20-1 and TRBJ2-7; TRBD1 agrees at 11 bases. Germline V gene sequence: CDR1 DFQATT, CDR2 SNEGSKA (reference sequence). Germline trimming cut 3 bases from V and 7 bases from J; bases unmatched to any gene: 8. This CDR3 contains 14 residues. The CDR3 DNA sequence: TGCAGTGCTAGGGGCGGACAGGGGGCTAAAGAGCAGTACTTC. Its protein product is CSARGGQGAKEQYF.

The sample holds a few counts of this clonotype. This chain links TRBV15 with TRBJ2-5; D assignment may be TRBD1 or TRBD2 (5 bases each). Trimming cost V 0 bases and J 4 bases, with 15 bases left between them. CDR1 and CDR2 from the germline V gene are LNHNV and YYDKDF (reference sequence). The CDR3 loop spans 16 amino acids. CDR3 coding DNA: TGTGCCACCAGCAGAGAGCAAGGGGTACTAGGAGAGACCCAGTACTTC. This translates into CATSREQGVLGETQYF.

The chain links TRBV18 to TRBJ2-7; 12 nucleotides match TRBD2. The CDR3 has 15 amino acids. V shed 2 bases, J shed 6 bases, and the junction held 5 bases outside the gene matches. Germline V CDR1 and CDR2: KGHSH, LQKENI. CDR3 sequence (DNA): TGTGCCAGCTCACCAGGACTAGCGGGACTAGCCGAGCAGTACTTC. Protein product: CASSPGLAGLAEQYF.

This clonotype occurred many times. The V call is TRBV12-3 or TRBV12-4, the J call TRBJ1-1; D might be TRBD1 (5 bases). The CDR3 is 14 residues long. V lost 3 bases to trimming and J lost 0 bases, with 8 bases between them. As DNA, the CDR3 is TGTGCCAGCAGTTTCGGGGCCTTGAACACTGAAGCTTTCTTT. It specifies CASSFGALNTEAFF.

A word on this clonotype: This may stem from a read error, because a much larger clone lies one nucleotide away. The chain joins TRBV28 to TRBJ1-1; D is perhaps TRBD1 (5 bases). Germline V gives CDR1 MDHEN, CDR2 SYDVKM. V shed 4 bases and J shed 5 bases, with 11 bases lying between them. CDR3 length equals 13 residues. As DNA, the CDR3 is TGTGCCAGCAGTTGGGGGGGATGGACTGAAGCTTTCTTT. Translated: CASSWGGWTEAFF. Based on the CDR3 plus reference TRBV28 and TRBJ1-1, the full variable domain is DVKVTQSSRYLVKRTGEKVFLECVQDMDHENMFWYRQDPGLGLRLIYFSYDVKMKEKGDIPEGYSVSREKKERFSLILESASTNQTSMYLCASSWGGWTEAFFGQGTRLTVV.

The J gene is TRBJ2-5, the V gene TRBV7-9; D is undetermined. Trimming removed 5 bases at V and 12 bases at J, with 10 bases between. The CDR3 loop spans 10 amino acids. Germline CDR1 and CDR2: SEHNR and FQNEAQ (reference sequence). This CDR3 is CASSLLAKYF. The CDR3 nucleotides read TGTGCCAGCAGCCTCCTTGCGAAGTACTTC.

This clonotype was observed a few times. V gene TRBV3-1 combines with J gene TRBJ1-5; tentatively, D is TRBD1 (5 bases). Between the trimmed V and J ends, which lost 0 bases and 5 bases, there was a span of 8 bases. Germline CDR1 LGHDT, CDR2 YNNKEL (reference sequence). This CDR3 is 14 amino acids long. The DNA of the CDR3 is TGTGCCAGCAGCCAAGATAGCAGGGATCAGCCCCAGCATTTT. Translated, it gives CASSQDSRDQPQHF.

This clonotype has at least ten counts. The rearrangement joins TRBV12-3 or TRBV12-4 to TRBJ1-5; a possible D gene is TRBD1 (6 bases). V was cut by 7 bases and J by 1 base, with 14 bases left in between. CDR3 size: 15 residues. CDR3 region: CASTAGQYSNQPQHF. The DNA for the CDR3 is TGTGCCAGCACCGCGGGACAATACAGCAATCAGCCCCAGCATTTT.

This clonotype was found a few times. V is TRBV19 and J is TRBJ2-1; 9 nucleotides agree with TRBD2. CDR1 LNHDA and CDR2 SQIVND come from the germline V gene (reference sequence). The trim removed 5 bases at V and 4 bases at J, leaving 9 bases unmatched. The CDR3 has 16 amino acids. CDR3 amino acids: CASSLGLAKYYNEQFF. The DNA of the CDR3 is TGTGCCAGTAGTTTAGGACTAGCGAAGTATTACAATGAGCAGTTCTTC.

This clonotype was seen repeatedly, ten times or more. The rearrangement links TRBV28 to TRBJ1-6; tentative D call: TRBD1 (5 bases). Germline V gives CDR1 MDHEN, CDR2 SYDVKM. This CDR3 has 13 amino acids. Trimming took 7 bases from V and 4 from J, leaving 8 bases between them. The CDR3 protein is CASTGTYNSPLHF. The CDR3, as DNA: TGTGCCAGCACCGGGACGTATAATTCACCCCTCCACTTT.

The CDR3 protein is CSARDLRTVSEKLFF. The CDR3 DNA sequence: TGCAGTGCTAGAGATCTCAGGACAGTCAGTGAAAAACTGTTTTTT. V is TRBV20-1 and J is TRBJ1-4, with a tentative D call TRBD1 (6 bases). The CDR3 runs 15 residues. Looked up from germline, CDR1 is DFQATT and CDR2 is SNEGSKA (reference sequence). V was trimmed by 0 bases and J by 7 bases, leaving 15 bases between them.

This clonotype was picked up many times. This chain uses TRBV3-1 with TRBJ2-7; D gene unclear. V was pared by 0 bases and J by 4 bases, with 4 bases between. The CDR3 is made up of 12 amino acids. Germline CDR1 and CDR2: LGHDT and YNNKEL (reference sequence). The CDR3 DNA reads TGTGCCAGCAGCCAAGAAAGGTACGAGCAGTACTTC. It specifies CASSQERYEQYF.

This clonotype showed up just a few times. This rearrangement joins TRBV10-3 to TRBJ2-7, with a tentative D call TRBD1 (6 bases). The germline CDR1 and CDR2 sequences are ENHRY and SYGVKD. The CDR3 consists of 14 residues. V was shortened by 4 bases and J by 5 bases, with 15 bases between the two germline ends. CDR3 coding DNA: TGTGCCATCAGTGTAACAGGGAGAGCCGACGAGCAGTACTTC. Residues: CAISVTGRADEQYF.

V and J are TRBV28 and TRBJ1-4; 7 nucleotides match TRBD1. CDR3 length: 15 residues. CDR1 is MDHEN, CDR2 SYDVKM, per germline. V was pared by 5 bases and J by 8 bases, with 11 bases of the junction left unmatched. In DNA, the CDR3 is TGTGCCAGCAGTCCCATGGGACAGAAGAGCGAAAAACTGTTTTTT. Translated, it gives CASSPMGQKSEKLFF.

Regarding this clonotype: At one end, the junction sequence differs from germline, possibly due to a read error. This chain joins TRBV12-3 or TRBV12-4 and TRBJ1-3; D not resolved. CDR3 size: 14 residues. The CDR3 reads CASSYAGAGSTIYF. The CDR3 coding sequence is TGTGCCAGCAGTTATGCGGGTGCTGGAAGCACCATATATTTT.

This clonotype showed up just a few times. This may arise from a read error, as a much more abundant clone is one base away. The CDR3: CAISQAGQTNTEAFF. The DNA of the CDR3 is TGTGCCATCAGCCAAGCGGGACAGACCAACACTGAAGCTTTCTTT. The V gene is TRBV3-1, the J gene TRBJ1-1; the match to TRBD1 covers 7 bases. The V gene's germline CDR1 is LGHDT and CDR2 YNNKEL (reference sequence). The CDR3 runs to 15 residues.

This chain links TRBV27 with TRBJ2-1; D possibly corresponds to TRBD2 (6 bases). Germline CDR1 reads MNHEY; CDR2 reads SMNVEV (reference sequence). The CDR3 covers 17 residues. The V gene lost 6 bases and the J gene lost 3 bases, with 21 bases spanning the gap. CDR3 sequence reads: CASSQPPTSFVYNEQFF. Here the CDR3 DNA reads TGTGCCAGCAGCCAACCCCCAACTAGCTTTGTCTACAATGAGCAGTTCTTC.

This clonotype was seen many times. This chain uses TRBV30 with TRBJ1-1; D remains unclear. V dropped 2 bases and J dropped 4 bases, with 14 bases sitting between them. The CDR3 has 14 amino acids. Germline lookup yields CDR1 GTSNPN and CDR2 SVGIG (reference sequence). CDR3: CAWSSLLGATEAFF. The CDR3 DNA sequence: TGTGCCTGGAGTTCCCTCCTAGGAGCCACTGAAGCTTTCTTT.

The chain recombines TRBV7-6 with TRBJ2-1, with 12 nucleotides matching TRBD2. This CDR3 comprises 18 residues. V lost 1 base, J lost 0 bases, and 4 bases stayed unmatched. The germline V gene encodes CDR1 SGHVS and CDR2 FNYEAQ. The CDR3 loop reads CASSLVASGRGSYNEQFF. The CDR3 DNA reads TGTGCCAGCAGCTTAGTGGCTAGCGGGAGGGGCTCCTACAATGAGCAGTTCTTC.

The chain carries TRBV5-1 and TRBJ1-6; TRBD1 might be the D (5 bases). The CDR3 covers 16 residues. V lost 3 bases and J lost 10, with 20 bases in between. Germline loops: CDR1 SGHRS, CDR2 YFSETQ. The CDR3 loop reads CASSWVEQAGGSPLHF. In DNA, the CDR3 is TGCGCCAGCAGCTGGGTTGAACAGGCAGGCGGATCACCCCTCCACTTT. Full variable domain (rest looked up from reference TRBV5-1 and TRBJ1-6): KAGVTQTPRYLIKTRGQQVTLSCSPISGHRSVSWYQQTPGQGLQFLFEYFSETQRNKGNFPGRFSGRQFSNSRSEMNVSTLELGDSALYLCASSWVEQAGGSPLHFGNGTRLTVT.

This clonotype was recorded at least ten times. The CDR3 DNA is TGTGCCAGCAGCCTTCAAGACAATGAGCAGTTCTTC. It translates to CASSLQDNEQFF. The chain is built from TRBV5-5 and TRBJ2-1; no definite D call. Trimming pared 4 bases from V and 5 bases from J, leaving 7 bases between. The CDR3 totals 12 residues. Per germline, CDR1 SGHKS and CDR2 YYEKEE (reference sequence).

V is TRBV27 and J is TRBJ1-5; D unclear. V lost 7 bases, J lost 0 bases, and 7 bases lay in between. Per germline, CDR1 MNHEY and CDR2 SMNVEV (reference sequence). The CDR3 has 13 residues. The CDR3: CASKKYSNQPQHF. The CDR3 DNA is TGTGCCAGCAAGAAATATAGCAATCAGCCCCAGCATTTT.

About this clonotype: Being one base from a much bigger clone, this may be a read error. The J gene is TRBJ2-7, the V gene TRBV4-1; 9 bases are shared with TRBD2. With V trimmed by 4 bases and J by 0 bases, 7 bases remained unmatched. The germline V gene has CDR1 MGHRA and CDR2 YSYEKL. The CDR3 length is 16 residues. As DNA, the CDR3 is TGCGCCAGCAGCCGAGTAAGACTAGCGGCCTCCTACGAGCAGTACTTC. This encodes CASSRVRLAASYEQYF.

This clonotype is a singleton in its sample. With a much larger clone just one base away, this may be a read error. The chain is built from TRBV12-3 or TRBV12-4 and TRBJ2-1; D is ambiguous. The CDR3 is 15 residues long. V was cut by 0 bases and J by 5 bases, with 11 bases left in between. CDR3: CASSLALDPDNEQFF. The CDR3 nucleotides read TGTGCCAGCAGTTTAGCGCTGGACCCGGACAATGAGCAGTTCTTC.

This clonotype was counted at least ten times. The chain links TRBV2 to TRBJ2-7; the match to TRBD1 covers 7 bases. The germline gives CDR1 SNHLY, CDR2 FYNNEI. The CDR3 sequence is 15 residues long. With V trimmed by 11 bases and J by 2 bases, 15 bases remained unmatched. CDR3 in amino acids: CAGTQSGTAPYEQYF. The CDR3 bases are TGTGCCGGCACTCAATCCGGGACAGCACCCTACGAGCAGTACTTC.

This clonotype was counted at least ten times. The CDR3 DNA reads TGTGCCAGCAGTTACTCAGTCGACAGGTACACTGAAGCTTTCTTT. It codes for CASSYSVDRYTEAFF. The genes are TRBV6-6 and TRBJ1-1, with a tentative D call TRBD1 (6 bases). The germline gives CDR1 MNHNY, CDR2 SVGAGI (reference sequence). The CDR3 is 15 amino acids. With 0 bases removed from V and 3 bases from J, the gap between germline ends came to 11 bases.

The chain combines TRBV12-5 with TRBJ2-1; D uncertain. The CDR3 is made up of 14 amino acids. Germline loops: CDR1 LGHNT, CDR2 FRNRAP. Trimming cost V 9 bases and J 1 base, with 13 bases left between them. The CDR3 spells CASRQAVSYNEQFF. As DNA, the CDR3 is TGTGCTAGCCGTCAGGCGGTTTCCTACAATGAGCAGTTCTTC. Based on the CDR3 plus reference TRBV12-5 and TRBJ2-1, the full variable domain is DARVTQTPRHKVTEMGQEVTMRCQPILGHNTVFWYRQTMMQGLELLAYFRNRAPLDDSGMPKDRFSAEMPDATLATLKIQPSEPRDSAVYFCASRQAVSYNEQFFGPGTRLTVL.

This chain links TRBV6-5 with TRBJ2-6; D unresolved. Germline-derived CDR1 and CDR2 are MNHEY and SVGAGI. The CDR3 totals 15 residues. With 1 base removed from V and 4 bases from J, the gap between germline ends came to 8 bases. Here the CDR3 DNA reads TGTGCCAGCAGTTACTTAACCCGGGGGGCCAACGTCCTGACTTTC. Protein sequence: CASSYLTRGANVLTF.

The genes are TRBV7-9 and TRBJ1-1, with a possible D match to TRBD1 (5 bases). This CDR3 is 13 amino acids long. Germline V gene lookup returns CDR1 SEHNR and CDR2 FQNEAQ (reference sequence). The ends were cut back, 3 bases at V and 4 bases at J, with 9 bases in the middle. The CDR3 protein is CASSFPQATEAFF. The CDR3 region has the DNA TGTGCCAGCAGCTTTCCACAGGCCACTGAAGCTTTCTTT.

This clonotype has just a few counts. V and J are TRBV10-3 and TRBJ1-2; TRBD1 agrees at 7 bases. With 6 bases clipped from V and 2 bases from J, the junction kept 3 bases outside the gene matches. CDR3 length equals 13 residues. CDR1 is ENHRY, CDR2 SYGVKD, per germline. The CDR3 DNA reads as TGTGCCATCAGCTCGGGACAGAACTATGGCTACACCTTC. As protein: CAISSGQNYGYTF.

This clonotype has just a few counts. The rearrangement links TRBV6-6 to TRBJ2-3; D perhaps matches TRBD2 (5 bases). V was clipped by 2 bases and J by 5 bases, with 8 bases between them. The V gene's germline CDR1 is MNHNY and CDR2 SVGAGI (reference sequence). This CDR3 has 13 amino acids. CDR3 in amino acids: CASSYGSGDTQYF. The CDR3 coding sequence is TGTGCCAGCAGTTACGGGAGTGGAGATACGCAGTATTTT.

There are a few counts of this clonotype. This chain joins TRBV6-2 or TRBV6-3 and TRBJ2-5, with 8 bases that match TRBD2. CDR3 length: 13 amino acids. The junction had 6 bases not matched to a gene; V was cut back by 10 bases and J by 2 bases. Looked up from germline, CDR1 is MNHEY and CDR2 is SVGEGT. CDR3 DNA sequence: TGTGCCAACAGCGGGAGTCGGCAAGAGACCCAGTACTTC. Amino acid sequence: CANSGSRQETQYF.